The next 14 T cell receptor beta chains were all read from a single sample in a study of cytomegalovirus exposure and HLA in healthy donors. PCR was performed using 60 Vbeta and 13 Jbeta primers. The table came from immunoSEQ multiplex PCR; TCRdb's copy has only in-frame clones and leaves some out. There are about 140,000 clones in the sample; over 70% occur only once, and roughly 4.7% lies in the top ten. Sequenced sample: PBMCs. These receptors originate from a man aged 40-50 years in good health and CMV-seronegative.

The rearrangement joins TRBV18 to TRBJ2-6; no firm D call. The V end was cut by 6 bases, the J end by 0 bases, with 15 bases between. The CDR3 runs to 17 residues. CDR1 KGHSH and CDR2 LQKENI come from the germline V gene. In DNA, the CDR3 is TGTGCCAGCTCCCCGGATGCAGGCGACTCTGGGGCCAACGTCCTGACTTTC. Its translation is CASSPDAGDSGANVLTF.

This chain connects TRBV10-3 to TRBJ2-7; D is uncertain. This CDR3 comprises 19 residues. Trimming pared 4 bases from V and 1 base from J, leaving 26 bases between. CDR1 and CDR2 (germline): ENHRY, SYGVKD. The DNA for the CDR3 is TGTGCCATCAGTGCTGTTATTTTCGGCGGAGAGTTCCGATCCTACGAGCAGTACTTC. Translating it yields CAISAVIFGGEFRSYEQYF.

The V gene is TRBV6-5, the J gene TRBJ2-7; maybe TRBD1 (6 bases). The CDR3 has 9 amino acids. Germline lookup yields CDR1 MNHEY and CDR2 SVGAGI. CDR3 region: CASSRRTGV. As DNA, the CDR3 is TGTGCCAGCAGCCGACGAACAGGGGTC.

The rearrangement uses TRBV6-1 and TRBJ2-7, with 9 bases fitting TRBD1. This CDR3 has 15 amino acids. V trimming: 6 bases; J trimming: 2 bases; junction bases outside the gene matches: 8. The germline gives CDR1 MNHNS, CDR2 SASEGT. CDR3 sequence reads: CASRGRDRATYEQYF. Here the CDR3 DNA reads TGTGCCAGCAGGGGCAGGGACAGGGCAACCTACGAGCAGTACTTC.

V gene TRBV6-6 combines with J gene TRBJ1-4; TRBD1 is a possible D gene (5 bases). Trimming left V 10 bases short and J 5 bases short, with 11 bases between. The CDR3 loop spans 12 amino acids. CDR1 is MNHNY and CDR2 is SVGAGI in the germline V gene (reference sequence). The CDR3 reads CATGGGNEKLFF. The DNA of the CDR3 is TGTGCCACGGGGGGAGGGAATGAAAAACTGTTTTTT.

The CDR3 coding sequence is TGCGCCAGCAGCGTACAGCTCGGAAACACCATATATTTT. Encoded protein: CASSVQLGNTIYF. V is TRBV4-1 and J is TRBJ2-2; D is undetermined. The J call may be in error: the DNA end matches TRBJ1-3 better. The CDR3 contains 13 residues. CDR1 MGHRA and CDR2 YSYEKL come from the germline V gene.

This chain connects TRBV27 to TRBJ2-5; D gene uncertain. With the DNA end fitting TRBJ2-7 better, the J assignment may be wrong. In germline, CDR1 is MNHEY, CDR2 SMNVEV (reference sequence). This CDR3 region has 14 residues. The CDR3 loop is CASSLMRSSYEQYF. In DNA, the CDR3 is TGTGCCAGCAGTTTAATGCGGAGCTCCTACGAGCAGTACTTC.

The rearrangement links TRBV7-8 to TRBJ2-5; D not certain. Trimming shortened V by 5 bases and J by 2 bases, and 18 bases separated the two germline ends. Germline lookup yields CDR1 SGHVS and CDR2 FQNEAQ. The CDR3 has 16 residues. CDR3 amino acids: CASSTRRRQHQETQYF. The CDR3 DNA is TGTGCCAGCAGCACAAGAAGGCGGCAACATCAAGAGACCCAGTACTTC. Full variable domain (missing parts from reference TRBV7-8 and TRBJ2-5): GAGVSQSPRYKVAKRGQDVALRCDPISGHVSLFWYQQALGQGPEFLTYFQNEAQLDKSGLPSDRFFAERPEGSVSTLKIQRTQQEDSAVYLCASSTRRRQHQETQYFGPGTRLLVL.

This clone appeared once. The chain is built from TRBV6-6 and TRBJ1-3, with a tentative D call TRBD1 (5 bases). The CDR3 covers 15 residues. The germline V gene has CDR1 MNHNY and CDR2 SVGAGI (reference sequence). The CDR3 sequence is CATSRMTVSGNTIYF. Written as DNA, the CDR3 is TGTGCTACCAGCAGAATGACAGTCTCTGGAAACACCATATATTTT.

The genes are TRBV25-1 and TRBJ2-7, with TRBD1 matching 10 bases. The germline V gene has CDR1 MGHDK and CDR2 SYGVNS. The CDR3 length is 16 residues. J lost 6 bases, V lost 1 base, and 9 bases had no gene match. In DNA form, the CDR3 reads TGTGCCAGCAGTGAATCGAGGGGGACAGGGGTTCCCGAGCAGTACTTC. It is translated as CASSESRGTGVPEQYF.

The genes are TRBV9 and TRBJ2-3; tentative D call: TRBD2 (5 bases). Germline CDR1 reads SGDLS; CDR2 reads YYNGEE. V gave up 0 bases and J gave up 0 bases, with 8 bases separating them. This CDR3 contains 15 residues. The chain's CDR3 is CASSVAGYSTDTQYF. The CDR3 DNA reads as TGTGCCAGCAGCGTAGCGGGATACAGCACAGATACGCAGTATTTT.

The gene calls are TRBV19 and TRBJ1-4, with D perhaps TRBD1 (6 bases). Germline CDR1 LNHDA, CDR2 SQIVND (reference sequence). This CDR3 has 14 amino acids. V was trimmed by 6 bases and J by 7 bases, leaving 15 bases between them. In nucleotides, the CDR3 is TGTGCCAGTAGGTCATCGGGGGGCCGTGAAAAACTGTTTTTT. Translated, it gives CASRSSGGREKLFF.

This rearrangement joins TRBV5-5 to TRBJ1-1; 7 nucleotides line up with TRBD1. CDR1 is SGHKS, CDR2 YYEKEE, per germline (reference sequence). CDR3 length: 15 residues. Unmatched junction bases numbered 6, after V lost 1 base and J lost 3 bases. This CDR3 reads CASSLPRGIDTEAFF. The CDR3 DNA follows: TGTGCCAGCAGCTTGCCCAGGGGGATCGACACTGAAGCTTTCTTT. The complete variable domain, with remaining parts taken from reference TRBV5-5 and TRBJ1-1, reads DAGVTQSPTHLIKTRGQQVTLRCSPISGHKSVSWYQQVLGQGPQFIFQYYEKEERGRGNFPDRFSARQFPNYSSELNVNALLLGDSALYLCASSLPRGIDTEAFFGQGTRLTVV.

The J gene is TRBJ2-3, the V gene TRBV5-1, with 10 bases aligning to TRBD1. CDR1 and CDR2 from the germline V gene are SGHRS and YFSETQ. Unmatched junction bases numbered 15, after V lost 5 bases and J lost 15 bases. CDR3 length: 14 residues. CDR3 sequence: CASRTDRGREREYF. CDR3 nucleotide sequence: TGCGCCAGCAGGACCGACAGGGGGCGAGAACGAGAATATTTT.